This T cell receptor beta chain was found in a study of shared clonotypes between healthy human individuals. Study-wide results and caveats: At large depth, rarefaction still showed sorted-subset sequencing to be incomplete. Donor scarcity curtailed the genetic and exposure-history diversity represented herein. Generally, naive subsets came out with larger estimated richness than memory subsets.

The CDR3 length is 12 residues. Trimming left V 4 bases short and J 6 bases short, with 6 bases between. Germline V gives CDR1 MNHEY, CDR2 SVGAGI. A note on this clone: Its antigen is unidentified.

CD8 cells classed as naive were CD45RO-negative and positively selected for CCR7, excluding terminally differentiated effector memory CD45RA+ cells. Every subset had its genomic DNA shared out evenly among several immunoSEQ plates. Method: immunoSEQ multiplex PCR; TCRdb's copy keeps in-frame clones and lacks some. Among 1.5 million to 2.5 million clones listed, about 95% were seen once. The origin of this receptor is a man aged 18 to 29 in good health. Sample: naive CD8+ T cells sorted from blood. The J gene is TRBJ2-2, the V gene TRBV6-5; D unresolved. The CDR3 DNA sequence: TGTGCCAGCAGTTTTGCACCCGGGGAGCTGTTTTTT. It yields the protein CASSFAPGELFF.